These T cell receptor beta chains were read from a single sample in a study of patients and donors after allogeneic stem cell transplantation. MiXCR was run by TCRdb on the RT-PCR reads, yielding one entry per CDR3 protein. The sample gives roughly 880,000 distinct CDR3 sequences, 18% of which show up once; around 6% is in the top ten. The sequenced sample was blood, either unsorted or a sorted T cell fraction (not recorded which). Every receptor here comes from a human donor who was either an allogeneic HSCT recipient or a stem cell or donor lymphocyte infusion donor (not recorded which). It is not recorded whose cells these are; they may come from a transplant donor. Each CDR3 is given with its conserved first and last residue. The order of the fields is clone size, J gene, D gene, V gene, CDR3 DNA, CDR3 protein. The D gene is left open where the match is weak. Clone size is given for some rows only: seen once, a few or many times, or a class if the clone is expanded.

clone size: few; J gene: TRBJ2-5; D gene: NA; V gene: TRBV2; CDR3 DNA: TGTGCCAGCATTTTCCGGAGCCCTCCGGAGACCCAGTACTTC; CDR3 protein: CASIFRSPPETQYF
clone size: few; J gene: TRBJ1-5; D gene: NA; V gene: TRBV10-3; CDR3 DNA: TGTGCCATCAGTGAGGGACAGTATAGCAATCAGCCCCAGCATTTT; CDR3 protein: CAISEGQYSNQPQHF
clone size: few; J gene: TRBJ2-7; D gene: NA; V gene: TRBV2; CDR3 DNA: TGTGCCAGCTGCTCGGGACATACGAGCTCCTACGAGCAGTACTTC; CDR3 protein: CASCSGHTSSYEQYF
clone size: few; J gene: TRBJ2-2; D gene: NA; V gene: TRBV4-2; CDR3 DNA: TGTGCCAGCGGGGCGGAGGGGCCAAACACCGGGGAGCTGTTTTTT; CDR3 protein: CASGAEGPNTGELFF
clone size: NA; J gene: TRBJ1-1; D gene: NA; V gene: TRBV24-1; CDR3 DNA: TGTGCCACCAGTGATAGCAAGGGCTTGAACACTGAAGCTTTCTTT; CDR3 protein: CATSDSKGLNTEAFF
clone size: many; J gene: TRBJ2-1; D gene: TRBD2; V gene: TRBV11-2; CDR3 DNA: TGTGCCAGCAGCTTTATGGGACTAGCTCTTGGTGAGCAGTTCTTC; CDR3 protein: CASSFMGLALGEQFF
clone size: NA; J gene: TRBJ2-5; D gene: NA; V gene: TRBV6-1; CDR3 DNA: TGTGCCAGCAGTGACCAGGACTGGACGAAAGAGACCCAGTACTTC; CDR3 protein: CASSDQDWTKETQYF
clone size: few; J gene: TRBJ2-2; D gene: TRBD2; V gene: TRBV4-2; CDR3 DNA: TGTGCCAGCAGCCAAGACCCGGGACTAGCGGGGGGGATGACCGGGGAGCTGTTTTTT; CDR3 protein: CASSQDPGLAGGMTGELFF
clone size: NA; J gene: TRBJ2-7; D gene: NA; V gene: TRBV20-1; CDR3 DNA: TGCAGTGCTAGACCCTCCGGACCTACGGAAGGGGAGCAGTACTTC; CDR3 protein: CSARPSGPTEGEQYF
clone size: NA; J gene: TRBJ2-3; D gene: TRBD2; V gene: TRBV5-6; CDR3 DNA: TGTGCCAGCAGCTTGCTAGCGGACGCTGCGGTAGATACGCAGTATTTT; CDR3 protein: CASSLLADAAVDTQYF
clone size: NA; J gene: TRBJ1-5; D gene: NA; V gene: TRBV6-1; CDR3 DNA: TGTGCCAGCAAAAAGGAGGGGGACGTGGGCAATCAGCCCCAGCATTTT; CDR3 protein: CASKKEGDVGNQPQHF
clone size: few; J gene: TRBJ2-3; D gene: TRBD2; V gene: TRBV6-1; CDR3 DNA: TGTGCCACAACGGCGACTAGCGGAGAACCGAGGGATACGCAGTATTTT; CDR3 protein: CATTATSGEPRDTQYF
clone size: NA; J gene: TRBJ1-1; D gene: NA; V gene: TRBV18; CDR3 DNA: TGTGCCAGCTCACCACTGTCCCAGGGCACTGAAGCTTTCTTT; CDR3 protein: CASSPLSQGTEAFF
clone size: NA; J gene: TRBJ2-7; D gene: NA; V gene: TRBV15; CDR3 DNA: TGTGCCACCAGCAAGGACTTCGGGAACGAGCAGTACTTC; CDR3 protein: CATSKDFGNEQYF
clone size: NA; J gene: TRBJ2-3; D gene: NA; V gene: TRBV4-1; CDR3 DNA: TGCGCCAGCAGCCATGGGGTCCTCACAGATACGCAGTATTTT; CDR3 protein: CASSHGVLTDTQYF
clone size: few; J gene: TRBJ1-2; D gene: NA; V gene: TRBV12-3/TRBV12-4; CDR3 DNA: TGTGCCAGCAGCACTCCCGGGCCTACGCGGGGCTACACCTTC; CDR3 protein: CASSTPGPTRGYTF
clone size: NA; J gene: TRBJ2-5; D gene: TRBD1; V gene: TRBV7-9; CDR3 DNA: TGTGCCAGCAGTCGGATACAGGGGGCATTAGTGACCCAGTACTTC; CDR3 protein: CASSRIQGALVTQYF
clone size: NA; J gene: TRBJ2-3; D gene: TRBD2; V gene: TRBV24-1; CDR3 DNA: TGTGCCACCAGTGACCCTAGCGGGGGGACAGATACGCAGTATTTT; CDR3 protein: CATSDPSGGTDTQYF
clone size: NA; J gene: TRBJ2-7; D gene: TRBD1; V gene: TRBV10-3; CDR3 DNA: TGTGCCAGCCATTTACAGGGGCACGAGCAGTACTTC; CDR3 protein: CASHLQGHEQYF
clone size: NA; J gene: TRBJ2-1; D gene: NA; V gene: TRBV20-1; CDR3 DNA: TGCAGTGCTAGAGATGGCAGGGTCGGCAATGAGCAGTTCTTC; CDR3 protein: CSARDGRVGNEQFF
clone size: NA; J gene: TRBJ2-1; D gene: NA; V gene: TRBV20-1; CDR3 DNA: TGCAGTGCTAGAGACCCCACGAGCGATGAGCAGTTCTTC; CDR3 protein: CSARDPTSDEQFF
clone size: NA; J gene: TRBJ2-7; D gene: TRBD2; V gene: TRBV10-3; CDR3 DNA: TGTGCCATCAGTGCGACTAGCGTGATCTCCTACGAGCAGTACTTC; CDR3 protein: CAISATSVISYEQYF
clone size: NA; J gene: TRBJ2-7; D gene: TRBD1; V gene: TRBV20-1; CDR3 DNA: TGCAGTGCTAGTAGGGGGGACAGGGGAACACTTGGCTACGAGCAGTACTTC; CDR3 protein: CSASRGDRGTLGYEQYF
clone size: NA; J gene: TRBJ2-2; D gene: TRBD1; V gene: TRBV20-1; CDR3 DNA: TGCAGTGCTAGAGATCGGGACAGGAACACCGGGGAGCTGTTTTTT; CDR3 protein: CSARDRDRNTGELFF
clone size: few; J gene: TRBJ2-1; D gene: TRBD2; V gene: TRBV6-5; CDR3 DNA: TGTGCCAGCAGTTACTATCATCGCGGGAGCTACAATGAGCAGTTCTTC; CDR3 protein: CASSYYHRGSYNEQFF
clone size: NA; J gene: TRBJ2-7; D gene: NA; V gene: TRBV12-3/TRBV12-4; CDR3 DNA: TGTGCCAGCACTAAACGGAAAGTTTCCTACGAGCAGTACTTC; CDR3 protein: CASTKRKVSYEQYF
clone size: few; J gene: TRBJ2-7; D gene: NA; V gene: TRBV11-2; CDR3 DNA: TGTGCCAGCAGCTCGTTGGGGTACTACGAGCAGTACTTC; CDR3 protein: CASSSLGYYEQYF
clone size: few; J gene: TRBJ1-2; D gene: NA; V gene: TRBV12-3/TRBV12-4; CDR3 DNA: TGTGCCAGCAGCCCGGGGCGGACCCGTGGGTATGGCTACACCTTC; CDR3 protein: CASSPGRTRGYGYTF
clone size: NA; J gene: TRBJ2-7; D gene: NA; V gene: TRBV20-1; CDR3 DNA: TGCAGTGCTCGGGCCCCGGGAGCTCTTTACGAGCAGTACTTC; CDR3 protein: CSARAPGALYEQYF
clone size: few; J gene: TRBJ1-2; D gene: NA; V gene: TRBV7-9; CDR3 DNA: TGTGCCAGCAGCTTTACCTTAAACTATGGCTACACCTTC; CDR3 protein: CASSFTLNYGYTF
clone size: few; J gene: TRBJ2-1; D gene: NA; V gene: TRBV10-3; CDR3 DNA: TGTGCCATCAGGACATCTGGGATGAGCTCCTACAATGAGCAGTTCTTC; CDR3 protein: CAIRTSGMSSYNEQFF
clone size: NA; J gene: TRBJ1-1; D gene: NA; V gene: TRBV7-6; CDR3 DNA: TGTGCCAGCAGCTCTCGCCGCACGGGCACTGAAGCTTTCTTT; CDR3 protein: CASSSRRTGTEAFF
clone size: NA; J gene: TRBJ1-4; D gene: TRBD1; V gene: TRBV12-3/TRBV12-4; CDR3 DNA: TGTGCCAGCAGTCCGGACAGGTGGGGACTAACTAATGAAAAACTGTTTTTT; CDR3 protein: CASSPDRWGLTNEKLFF
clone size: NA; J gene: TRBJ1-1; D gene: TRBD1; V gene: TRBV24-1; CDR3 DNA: TGTGCCACCGAAAGCGGGGACAGCAAAGTTATGAACACTGAAGCTTTCTTT; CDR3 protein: CATESGDSKVMNTEAFF
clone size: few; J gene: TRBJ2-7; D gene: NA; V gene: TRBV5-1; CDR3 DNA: TGCGCCAGCAGCTCCACCGGGGAGAACGAGCAGTACTTC; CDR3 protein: CASSSTGENEQYF
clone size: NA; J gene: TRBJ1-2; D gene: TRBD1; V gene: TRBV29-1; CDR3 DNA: TGCAGCGTTGAAGCACAGGGGTTAGCGTTTTTAAGCTACACCTTC; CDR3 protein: CSVEAQGLAFLSYTF
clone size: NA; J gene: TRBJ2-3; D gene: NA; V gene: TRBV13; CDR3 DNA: TGTGCCAGCAGCTTAGTTGGGGGTGACCGTCCAGATACGCAGTATTTT; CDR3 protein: CASSLVGGDRPDTQYF
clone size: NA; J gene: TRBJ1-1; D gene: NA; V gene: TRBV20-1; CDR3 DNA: TGCAGTGCTAGTTGGTGGTCCATGAACACTGAAGCTTTCTTT; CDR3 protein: CSASWWSMNTEAFF
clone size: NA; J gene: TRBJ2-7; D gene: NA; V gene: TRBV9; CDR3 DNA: TGTGCCAGCAGCGTAGATAGTCGGAACTACGAGCAGTACTTC; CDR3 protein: CASSVDSRNYEQYF
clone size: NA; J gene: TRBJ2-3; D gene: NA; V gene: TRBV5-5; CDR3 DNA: TGTGCCAGCAGCACGGCAGATATCACAGATACGCAGTATTTT; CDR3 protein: CASSTADITDTQYF
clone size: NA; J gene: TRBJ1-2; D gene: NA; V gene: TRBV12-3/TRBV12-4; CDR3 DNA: TGTGCCAGCAGTTCAATCTATGGCTACACCTTC; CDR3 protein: CASSSIYGYTF
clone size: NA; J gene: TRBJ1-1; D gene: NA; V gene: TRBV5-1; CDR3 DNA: TGCGCCAGCAGCTTGGTCTCCGGGACGTTAAACACTGAAGCTTTCTTT; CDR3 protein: CASSLVSGTLNTEAFF
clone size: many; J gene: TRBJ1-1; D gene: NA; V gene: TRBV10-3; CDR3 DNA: TGTGCCATCACCTCCAGGAACAGGTCCGGGCTCGACACTGAAGCTTTCTTT; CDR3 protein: CAITSRNRSGLDTEAFF
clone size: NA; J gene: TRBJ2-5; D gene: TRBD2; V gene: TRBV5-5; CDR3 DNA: TGTGCCAGCAGCTTCCCTAAGGCGGGGGGGAAAGAGACCCAGTACTTC; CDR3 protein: CASSFPKAGGKETQYF
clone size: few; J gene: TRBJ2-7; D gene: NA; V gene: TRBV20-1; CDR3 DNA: TGCAGTGCTAGAGATGGTTTGAGGGGCCGGACCTACGAGCAGTACTTC; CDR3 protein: CSARDGLRGRTYEQYF
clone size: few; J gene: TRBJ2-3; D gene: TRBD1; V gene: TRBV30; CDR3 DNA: TGTGCTTCAGGGGGATACTACACAGATACGCAGTATTTT; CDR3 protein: CASGGYYTDTQYF
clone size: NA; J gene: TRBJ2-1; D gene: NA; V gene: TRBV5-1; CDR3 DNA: TGCGCCAGCAGCTTGGCCGGAGGCAGGGCCCTTCGGGATGAGCAGTTCTTC; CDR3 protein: CASSLAGGRALRDEQFF
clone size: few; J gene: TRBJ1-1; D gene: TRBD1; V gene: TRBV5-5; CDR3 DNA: TGTGCCAGCAGGACAGGGACCCGGATGAACACTGAAGCTTTCTTT; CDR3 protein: CASRTGTRMNTEAFF
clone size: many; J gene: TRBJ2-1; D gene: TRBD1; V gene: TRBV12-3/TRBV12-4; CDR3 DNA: TGTGCCAGCAGTATAACAGGGGAAGTTTTGGGCGAGCAGTTCTTC; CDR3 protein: CASSITGEVLGEQFF